This entry is about one T cell receptor (beta chain). The data derive from a study of blood T cell repertoires in COVID-19. Study summary: T cells, B-cell-depleted T cells, or PBMCs supplied cDNA or gDNA.

Per the original methods: From reference gene primer amplification, estimates of nucleated cell counts were derived. Data came from immunoSEQ multiplex PCR; TCRdb stores just in-frame clones and leaves some out. The V and J calls and clone size come from that table; D and trimming were worked out from the DNA. Among under 300,000 clones, approximately 83% were seen once, and the ten largest hold 1.9%. This CDR3 contains 14 residues. With V trimmed by 6 bases and J by 12 bases, 10 bases remained unmatched. Germline-derived CDR1 and CDR2 are SNHLY and FYNNEI. The V call is TRBV2, the J call TRBJ2-1, with 11 bases that match TRBD1. The TCR comes from a woman in her forties or fifties who had recovered from COVID-19. The sample taken for sequencing was PBMCs or T cells enriched from blood (not recorded which). The CDR3 DNA follows: TGTGCCAGCAGGGGCCGGACAGGGGGCCGCGGGCAGTTCTTC. It codes for CASRGRTGGRGQFF.